The T cell receptor (beta chain) under discussion was sequenced for a study of T cell changes during pregnancy in multiple sclerosis. Sequencing used immunoSEQ multiplex PCR; TCRdb keeps in-frame clones, though not all of them. Among about 46,000 clones listed, roughly 90% were seen once. Trimming at V came to 0 bases and at J to 7 bases, leaving 9 bases not matched to a gene. CDR3 length: 17 residues. Per the germline V gene, CDR1 is MGHRA and CDR2 is YSYEKL. The input for sequencing was CD8+ T cells from peripheral blood mononuclear cells, taken in the second trimester of pregnancy. The TCR sequence derives from a female donor with multiple sclerosis, enrolled in a pregnancy study. The chain links TRBV4-1 to TRBJ1-2; 12 bases fit TRBD1. The CDR3 DNA is TGCGCCAGCAGCCAAGATACCGGGACAGGGGGCGCGAGTGGCTACACCTTC. Its protein product is CASSQDTGTGGASGYTF.